This T cell receptor (beta chain) derives from a study of graft-versus-host responses after intestinal transplantation (dated by TCRdb to the early 2020s). About the study as a whole: The transplants that recipients received were multivisceral, liver-intestinal, or isolated intestinal. Instead of going to the commercial service, samples from a few later patients were sequenced in-house on an Illumina MiSeq and processed with MiXCR. The cohort enrolled roughly 25 intestinal transplant recipients including one retransplant, and a few patients lacking pretransplant specimens were excluded. Every recipient was given anti-thymocyte globulin induction, then maintenance tacrolimus and steroids for around three years. Alloreactive clones were identified by sequencing pre-transplant mixed lymphocyte reaction products and comparing them with unstimulated pre-transplant donor and recipient T cells. A peak of at least 4% donor T cells among recipient peripheral blood mononuclear cells was the definition used for donor T cell macrochimerism. After intestinal transplantation, graft-versus-host and host-versus-graft alloreactive T cell clones in the graft, circulation and bone marrow were tracked using bulk TCR-beta CDR3 sequencing. The full study reports these points: Patients with donor T cell macrochimerism had high GvH to HvG T cell clonal ratios in their allografts. GvH clones were detected in recipient bone marrow, and some of these GvH clones were observed earlier in ileal mucosa or blood, consistent with an intestinal mucosal origin. Peak levels of circulating GvH clones were associated with declines in HvG clones early after transplant. The relatively low number and heterogeneity of intestinal transplant patients limited the conclusions.

Blood samples were collected up to 4 times in the first month after transplant and then at least monthly when available. The CDR3 has 15 amino acids, counting the end cysteine and phenylalanine. Only CDR3 DNA remains: 45 bases, in frame from the first base. V is shortened by 5 bases, J by 5 bases, and the region joining them spans 18 bases. CDR1 and CDR2, per the germline V gene (reference sequence), are LNHDA and SQIVND. As to this clone: It lacks a known antigen. No much larger clonotype is one base removed from it; base qualities were not supplied.

The library was produced with the immunoSEQ multiplex PCR assay. Adaptive Biotechnologies carried out high-throughput TCR-beta CDR3 sequencing of genomic DNA for most patients. The study's processing was this. TCR sequencing data for around 20 patients were retrieved from Adaptive's ImmunoSEQ software; a few other patients were processed with MiXCR and VDJtools. CDR3 nucleotide sequences shared by donor and recipient were removed because the origin of these sequences could not be assigned. At least 2-fold expansion over unstimulated cells and a minimum CFSE-low frequency of 0.002% (template counts) or 0.001% (read counts) were required for clones to be classified as alloreactive. A clone was considered mappable if detected in the sequenced pre-transplant spleen, lymph node, or MLR CFSE-low populations of the donor or recipient. The cumulative frequency of alloreactive clones was calculated as a percentage of all sequences, weighted by copy number. As stored in TCRdb, this immuneACCESS dataset retains in-frame rearrangements with V and J assigned. A fraction of the clones does not appear; measured against another copy, unresolved V genes explain less than half of the discrepancy, and the remainder lacks a known reason. That table supplies the V and J calls and clone size; D and trimming were determined from the DNA. The sample table shows about 21,000 clones, and almost 95% are seen once. Over 40% of the sample is in the top ten clones.

Sequencing was performed on PBMCs, taken approximately 250 days after intestinal transplant. The receptor's source is a human patient who received an intestinal transplant, so some T cells may come from the graft donor. The rearranged segments are TRBV19 and TRBJ1-1, with an unclear D gene assignment. The CDR3 reads as follows: CASSYSPSWRTEAFF. Read as DNA, the sequence is TGTGCCAGTAGTTATTCCCCCAGTTGGAGAACTGAAGCTTTCTTT.